Listed below are T cell receptor beta chains from one sample, sequenced in a study of cytomegalovirus exposure and HLA in healthy donors. Assay: immunoSEQ multiplex PCR; the TCRdb copy retains only in-frame clones and omits some. This table holds 110,000 to 150,000 clones, roughly 10% found once. The sample consisted of PBMCs. The receptors derive from a male donor in good health and CMV-seronegative. Both conserved end residues are part of each CDR3. D genes are given only for firm matches. Expanded clones are given a class, and other clones once, few, many or no size at all.

TRBD2	TRBV2	-	TRBJ2-1	CASSGSSTSGSYNEQFF	TGTGCCAGCAGTGGAAGCTCTACTAGCGGGAGCTACAATGAGCAGTTCTTC
-	TRBV5-4	few	TRBJ1-2	CASSIPRGSNYGYTF	TGTGCCAGCAGCATACCGCGGGGCTCAAACTATGGCTACACCTTC
-	TRBV5-6	few	TRBJ2-7	CASSLLQVPSYEQYF	TGTGCCAGCAGCCTGCTACAGGTACCCTCCTACGAGCAGTACTTC
-	TRBV19	few	TRBJ1-4	CASSSGREKLFF	TGTGCCAGTAGTTCGGGTAGGGAAAAACTGTTTTTT
TRBD1	TRBV4-3	few	TRBJ2-1	CASSPIASQGVNEQFF	TGCGCCAGCAGCCCCATAGCTAGCCAGGGGGTCAATGAGCAGTTCTTC
-	TRBV7-2	-	TRBJ1-5	CASSYQGFNQPQHF	TGTGCCAGCAGCTACCAGGGTTTTAATCAGCCCCAGCATTTT
-	TRBV15	few	TRBJ1-1	CATSRSGEAEAFF	TGTGCCACCAGCCGTTCCGGGGAAGCCGAAGCTTTCTTT
-	TRBV4-2	-	TRBJ1-1	CASSQDLSRGGRDF	TGTGCCAGCAGCCAAGATCTTTCGAGGGGGGGGCGCGACTTT
-	TRBV27	-	TRBJ1-6	CASRLTSAADNSPLHF	TGTGCCAGCAGGCTGACCTCGGCGGCCGATAATTCACCCCTCCACTTT
-	TRBV5-1	-	TRBJ1-6	CASSPRSGQSSYNSPLHF	TGCGCCAGCAGCCCTCGATCTGGACAGAGCTCCTATAATTCACCCCTCCACTTT
TRBD2	TRBV27	-	TRBJ2-3	CASSLSGGISPDTQYF	TGTGCCAGCAGTTTATCGGGAGGGATATCTCCAGATACGCAGTATTTT
-	TRBV11-2	-	TRBJ2-6	CASSSLARRDFGANVLTF	TGTGCCAGCAGCTCTCTGGCCCGACGGGACTTTGGGGCCAACGTCCTGACTTTC
-	TRBV2	-	TRBJ2-2	CASRPGEAGELFF	TGTGCCAGCAGGCCGGGAGAGGCCGGGGAGCTGTTTTTT
-	TRBV9	-	TRBJ1-2	CASSVFQDSSYGYTF	TGTGCCAGCAGCGTTTTTCAGGACAGCTCATATGGCTACACCTTC